This TCR beta chain was sequenced during a study of T cells in localized non-small cell lung cancer. Findings of the study overall: A single tumor region was sequenced, leaving heterogeneity possible. Greater T cell density in blood accompanied longer overall survival. Appearance in adjacent lung was seen for a median 57 of the top 100 tumor clones. It was uninvolved adjacent lung that showed the highest T cell clonality, exceeding tumor.

The V gene's germline CDR1 is SEHNR and CDR2 FQNEAQ (reference sequence). This CDR3 is built from 12 residues. V dropped 2 bases and J dropped 7 bases, with 5 bases sitting between them. TCRdb's copy holds only in-frame clones and misses some; the assay was immunoSEQ multiplex PCR. Among some 25,000 clones, roughly 90% were seen once, and the ten largest hold approximately 14%. This clone showed up just once. The antigen remains unidentified. This TCR was recovered from a man aged 35-69 years with stage III squamous cell lung carcinoma. The input for sequencing was peripheral blood, taken before any cancer treatment. The V call is TRBV7-9, the J call TRBJ2-2; D is undetermined. CDR3 loop: CASSLYGGELFF. CDR3 coding DNA: TGTGCCAGCAGCTTATACGGCGGGGAGCTGTTTTTT.